This T cell receptor (beta chain) was sequenced during a study of PD-1 blockade in mismatch repair-deficient tumors. Study background: All were previously treated, progressing patients with about 11 mismatch repair-deficient cancer types.

Clones were sequenced by immunoSEQ multiplex PCR, and TCRdb holds only the in-frame ones, with some missing. The sample contains roughly 38,000 clones, approximately 88% of which appear only once. In this sample, this clone turned up once. The antigen is not known. Whole-study findings and limits: Tumor-resident clones, often absent from pretreatment blood, expanded after pembrolizumab and then contracted.

The CDR3 loop spans 17 amino acids. Per germline, CDR1 GTSNPN and CDR2 SVGIG (reference sequence). V shed 1 base, J shed 7 bases, and the junction held 14 bases outside the gene matches. Mismatch repair deficiency was confirmed in all patients, by PCR or immunohistochemistry. TCRs were sequenced from three patients responding to pembrolizumab. This sequence joins TRBV30 and TRBJ2-1; 9 nucleotides agree with TRBD2. The sample in question was PBMCs, obtained 38 to 40 weeks after starting pembrolizumab. This receptor was identified in an adult with mismatch repair-deficient cancer. CDR3 amino acids: CAWSATTASGILNEQFF. For the CDR3, the DNA is TGTGCCTGGAGTGCAACGACGGCTAGCGGGATATTGAATGAGCAGTTCTTC. The full variable domain, rest sourced from reference TRBV30 and TRBJ2-1, is SQTIHQWPATLVQPVGSPLSLECTVEGTSNPNLYWYRQAAGRGLQLLFYSVGIGQISSEVPQNLSASRPQDRQFILSSKKLLLSDSGFYLCAWSATTASGILNEQFFGPGTRLTVL.